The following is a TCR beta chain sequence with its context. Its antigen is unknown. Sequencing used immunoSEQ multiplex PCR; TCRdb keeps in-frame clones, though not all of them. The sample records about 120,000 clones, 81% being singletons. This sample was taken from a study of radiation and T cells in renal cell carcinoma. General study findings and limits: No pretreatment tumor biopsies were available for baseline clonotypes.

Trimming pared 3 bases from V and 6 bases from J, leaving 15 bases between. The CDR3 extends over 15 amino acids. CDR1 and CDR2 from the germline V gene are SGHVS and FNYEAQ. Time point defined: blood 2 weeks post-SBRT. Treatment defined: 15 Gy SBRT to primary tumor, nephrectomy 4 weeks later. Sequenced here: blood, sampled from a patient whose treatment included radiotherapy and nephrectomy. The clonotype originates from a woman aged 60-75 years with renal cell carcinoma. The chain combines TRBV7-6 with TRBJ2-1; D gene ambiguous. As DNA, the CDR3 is TGTGCCAGCAGCTTTCAATTGGCTGGGCGCAATGAGCAGTTCTTC. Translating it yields CASSFQLAGRNEQFF.